The 20 T cell receptor beta chains below come from one sample, sequenced in a study of T cells after posttransplantation cyclophosphamide. Profiled with immunoSEQ multiplex PCR; TCRdb holds only in-frame clones, not every one. The sample contains roughly 42,000 clones, around 91% of which appear only once. Busulfan-fludarabine conditioning, marrow transplant, and cyclophosphamide on days +3 and +4 were administered. Material: PBMCs, obtained around 60 days after allogeneic stem cell transplant with posttransplant cyclophosphamide. These receptors all come from a male patient aged 60-69 years who received an allogeneic stem cell transplant from a related donor and was CMV-positive. Some T cells could come from the graft donor.

The V and J genes are TRBV10-2 and TRBJ1-2; the match to TRBD1 covers 7 bases. The V segment lost 7 bases and the J segment 4 bases; nucleotides outside the gene matches: 9. Germline CDR1 WSHSY, CDR2 SAAADI. This CDR3 spans 14 amino acids. The CDR3 nucleotides read TGCGCCAGCAAGGAAACAGGGGTTATCTATGGCTACACCTTC. Its translation is CASKETGVIYGYTF.

The V gene is TRBV5-1, the J gene TRBJ1-1; 8 bases map to TRBD1. Germline CDR1 SGHRS, CDR2 YFSETQ. This CDR3 has 14 amino acids. Unmatched junction bases numbered 7, after V lost 4 bases and J lost 5 bases. CDR3 bases: TGCGCCAGCAGCAGATGGACAGGGAGGACTGAAGCTTTCTTT. Its protein is CASSRWTGRTEAFF.

The V and J genes are TRBV6-1 and TRBJ2-5; 8 nucleotides align to TRBD1. CDR1 is MNHNS, CDR2 SASEGT, per germline. J was trimmed by 5 bases and V by 5 bases; bases with no gene match: 7. The CDR3 covers 14 residues. Here the CDR3 DNA reads TGTGCCAGCAGTCAACAGGGGGTGGGGGAGACCCAGTACTTC. Translated, it gives CASSQQGVGETQYF.

V gene TRBV6-1 combines with J gene TRBJ1-1, with TRBD1 matching 7 bases. Germline values: CDR1 MNHNS, CDR2 SASEGT. V shed 5 bases, J shed 3 bases, and the junction held 9 bases outside the gene matches. The CDR3 has 15 residues. The CDR3: CASSPRQGDDTEAFF. For the CDR3, the DNA is TGTGCCAGCAGTCCGCGACAGGGTGACGACACTGAAGCTTTCTTT.

The CDR3 DNA sequence: TGTGCCAGCAGCCCCACCGCTCCAGCGGGGAACTACAATGAGCAGTTCTTC. It encodes CASSPTAPAGNYNEQFF. The chain employs TRBV4-2 and TRBJ2-1, with 7 bases aligning to TRBD2. V shed 4 bases, J shed 3 bases, and the junction held 12 bases outside the gene matches. Germline values: CDR1 LGHNA, CDR2 YNFKEQ. This CDR3 is built from 17 residues.

The chain combines TRBV15 with TRBJ2-3; D remains unclear. Germline-derived CDR1 and CDR2 are LNHNV and YYDKDF (reference sequence). V was pared by 0 bases and J by 3 bases, with 4 bases between. The CDR3 sequence is 13 residues long. In nucleotides, the CDR3 is TGTGCCACCAGCAGAGATTTAACAGATACGCAGTATTTT. The encoded protein is CATSRDLTDTQYF.

The chain carries TRBV6-7 and TRBJ1-3, with 9 bases matching TRBD1. TRBV6-7 counts as an open reading frame of uncertain function. The trim removed 6 bases at V and 2 bases at J, leaving 32 bases unmatched. CDR3 size: 24 residues. The CDR3 sequence is CASSKRPGTGYRQKPQVPGNTIYF. The CDR3 DNA reads TGTGCCAGCAGCAAGAGGCCCGGGACAGGGTATCGTCAGAAACCCCAGGTGCCTGGAAACACCATATATTTT.

The J gene is TRBJ2-2, the V gene TRBV6-1, with D unclear. CDR3 size: 13 residues. The V gene lost 7 bases and the J gene lost 4 bases, with 10 bases spanning the gap. Germline V CDR1 and CDR2: MNHNS, SASEGT. CDR3 sequence reads: CASNPQVTGELFF. The CDR3 DNA is TGTGCCAGCAATCCGCAGGTCACCGGGGAGCTGTTTTTT.

The chain couples TRBV19 to TRBJ2-4, with 7 bases matching TRBD2. With 3 bases clipped from V and 4 bases from J, the junction kept 3 bases outside the gene matches. Germline CDR1 and CDR2: LNHDA and SQIVND (reference sequence). The length of the CDR3 is 14 residues. The CDR3 here is CASSIGEGKNIQYF. The DNA for the CDR3 is TGTGCCAGTAGTATCGGGGAGGGAAAAAACATTCAGTACTTC.

The chain couples TRBV27 to TRBJ1-1, with 10 bases lining up with TRBD1. Germline trimming cut 3 bases from V and 4 bases from J; bases unmatched to any gene: 2. The CDR3 covers 14 residues. The V gene's germline CDR1 is MNHEY and CDR2 SMNVEV (reference sequence). CDR3 in DNA: TGTGCCAGCAGTTTCGGGACAGGGGTCACTGAAGCTTTCTTT. This translates into CASSFGTGVTEAFF.

Here the CDR3 reads CASSPPSSGGTEAFF. In DNA, the CDR3 is TGTGCCAGCTCACCACCGAGTAGCGGGGGAACTGAAGCTTTCTTT. This chain links TRBV18 with TRBJ1-1; a weak D match, TRBD1 (5 bases). The germline V gene encodes CDR1 KGHSH and CDR2 LQKENI. The CDR3 extends over 15 amino acids. V gave up 0 bases and J gave up 5 bases, with 13 bases separating them.

The CDR3: CASSSQNSPLHF. In DNA, the CDR3 is TGTGCCAGCAGTTCCCAGAATTCACCCCTCCACTTT. The chain links TRBV28 to TRBJ1-6; unclear D gene. V shed 4 bases and J shed 7 bases, with 5 bases lying between them. This CDR3 contains 12 residues. Germline values: CDR1 MDHEN, CDR2 SYDVKM. Full variable domain (outside the CDR3, taken from reference TRBV28 and TRBJ1-6): DVKVTQSSRYLVKRTGEKVFLECVQDMDHENMFWYRQDPGLGLRLIYFSYDVKMKEKGDIPEGYSVSREKKERFSLILESASTNQTSMYLCASSSQNSPLHFGNGTRLTVT.

The chain uses TRBV9 and TRBJ1-2; 9 bases map to TRBD1. Germline values: CDR1 SGDLS, CDR2 YYNGEE. The trim removed 0 bases at V and 2 bases at J, leaving 8 bases unmatched. The CDR3 totals 17 residues. Written as DNA, the CDR3 is TGTGCCAGCAGCGTAGAGGGGGGGACAGGGTGGAACTATGGCTACACCTTC. Encoded protein: CASSVEGGTGWNYGYTF. The full variable domain, rest sourced from reference TRBV9 and TRBJ1-2, is DSGVTQTPKHLITATGQRVTLRCSPRSGDLSVYWYQQSLDQGLQFLIQYYNGEERAKGNILERFSAQQFPDLHSELNLSSLELGDSALYFCASSVEGGTGWNYGYTFGSGTRLTVV.

The V call is TRBV6-1, the J call TRBJ1-1, with a weak D call TRBD1 (6 bases). Germline V lookup: CDR1 MNHNS, CDR2 SASEGT. Trimming left V 0 bases short and J 8 bases short, with 13 bases between. This CDR3 contains 14 residues. CDR3 in amino acids: CASSEAGTPKEAFF. CDR3 coding DNA: TGTGCCAGCAGTGAAGCGGGGACACCCAAGGAAGCTTTCTTT.

The chain recombines TRBV7-8 with TRBJ2-5; D is undetermined. The V end lost 1 base, the J end lost 4 bases, and 13 bases lay between the germline ends. CDR3 size: 15 residues. Looked up from germline, CDR1 is SGHVS and CDR2 is FQNEAQ. The CDR3 DNA sequence: TGTGCCAGCAGCTTAGTGCTGAGATATGGAGAGACCCAGTACTTC. Residues: CASSLVLRYGETQYF.

The V gene is TRBV6-1, the J gene TRBJ1-1, with D maybe TRBD1 (5 bases). Germline values: CDR1 MNHNS, CDR2 SASEGT. Trimming removed 4 bases from V and 7 bases from J, with 10 bases in between. The CDR3 totals 12 residues. The CDR3 DNA is TGTGCCAGCAGTGTCCTGGGGGGTGAAGCTTTCTTT. It translates to CASSVLGGEAFF.

In the case of this clone: Other DNA sequences in this sample translate to the same CDR3. The rearrangement joins TRBV5-5 to TRBJ1-6, with 9 bases matching TRBD1. The trim removed 5 bases at V and 7 bases at J, leaving 7 bases unmatched. CDR3 length equals 15 residues. The germline CDR1 and CDR2 sequences are SGHKS and YYEKEE (reference sequence). CDR3 DNA: TGTGCCAGCAGAATCAGGACAGGGGAAAATTCACCCCTCCACTTT. Its protein product is CASRIRTGENSPLHF.

The rearrangement uses TRBV25-1 and TRBJ1-3, with D unclear. The germline gives CDR1 MGHDK, CDR2 SYGVNS. There are 15 residues in the CDR3. V was cut by 3 bases and J by 0 bases, with 9 bases left in between. CDR3 DNA sequence: TGTGCCAGCAGTGATATGGGCGTCTCTGGAAACACCATATATTTT. This sequence encodes CASSDMGVSGNTIYF.

The V and J genes are TRBV11-3 and TRBJ1-3; no clear D gene. CDR3 size: 14 residues. Germline CDR1 is SGHNT and CDR2 is YENEEA. V was trimmed by 8 bases and J by 0 bases, leaving 11 bases between them. For the CDR3, the DNA is TGTGCCAGCGGAGACTCTTTCTCTGGAAACACCATATATTTT. It translates to CASGDSFSGNTIYF.

CDR3 in DNA: TGTGCCAGCAGTAAACAGGGGGGAACTTACAATGAGCAGTTCTTC. Its protein product is CASSKQGGTYNEQFF. J is TRBJ2-1 and V is TRBV6-6; 8 bases agree with TRBD1. The junction had 7 bases not matched to a gene; V was cut back by 5 bases and J by 4 bases. The length of the CDR3 is 15 residues. Germline V lookup: CDR1 MNHNY, CDR2 SVGAGI (reference sequence).